These 10 T cell receptor beta chains were all obtained from the same sample, sequenced in a study of T cell responses to AZD1222 COVID-19 vaccine. Sequencing was performed with immunoSEQ multiplex PCR; in TCRdb, only in-frame clones are kept and a portion is missing. The sample lists 86,000 or so clones, 75% to 95% occurring once. The sample here was peripheral blood, taken on day 0 of MenACWY control vaccination. The receptors here all came from an adult in good health.

V gene TRBV30 combines with J gene TRBJ1-6; D is ambiguous. V was clipped by 3 bases and J by 0 bases, with 6 bases between them. The CDR3 length is 14 residues. Germline loops: CDR1 GTSNPN, CDR2 SVGIG (reference sequence). The CDR3 coding sequence is TGTGCCTGGAGGCCGTTCTCCTATAATTCACCCCTCCACTTT. Translation gives CAWRPFSYNSPLHF.

The chain employs TRBV6-6 and TRBJ2-1, with TRBD2 matching 11 bases. After removal of 4 bases from V and 3 bases from J, the junction contained 5 bases not matched to a gene. Germline V gene data show CDR1 as MNHNY and CDR2 as SVGAGI (reference sequence). The CDR3 runs to 16 residues. As DNA, the CDR3 is TGTGCCAGCAGTTCGCCGGGACTAGCGGACTACAATGAGCAGTTCTTC. Amino acid sequence: CASSSPGLADYNEQFF.

The chain combines TRBV5-6 with TRBJ1-6; the D gene is possibly TRBD1 (6 bases). V dropped 2 bases and J dropped 0 bases, with 15 bases sitting between them. Germline values: CDR1 SGHDT, CDR2 YYEEEE. This CDR3 has 18 residues. Here the CDR3 reads CASSFGGGQSSYNSPLHF. The CDR3, as DNA: TGTGCCAGCAGCTTTGGGGGCGGACAGAGCTCCTATAATTCACCCCTCCACTTT. The whole variable domain, filled in from reference TRBV5-6 and TRBJ1-6, reads DAGVTQSPTHLIKTRGQQVTLRCSPKSGHDTVSWYQQALGQGPQFIFQYYEEEERQRGNFPDRFSGHQFPNYSSELNVNALLLGDSALYLCASSFGGGQSSYNSPLHFGNGTRLTVT.

V is TRBV3-1 (or the pseudogene TRBV3-2) and J is TRBJ1-2; D perhaps matches TRBD1 (5 bases). Germline values: CDR1 LGHDT, CDR2 YNNKEL (reference sequence). CDR3 length: 13 residues. Between the trimmed V and J ends, which lost 7 bases and 4 bases, there was a span of 13 bases. CDR3 nucleotides: TGTGCCAGCACCCAGGGCAGGCGCTATGGCTACACCTTC. Protein sequence: CASTQGRRYGYTF.

The rearrangement links TRBV30 to TRBJ1-5; the D is unclear. CDR1 GTSNPN and CDR2 SVGIG come from the germline V gene (reference sequence). The length of the CDR3 is 13 residues. V gave up 3 bases and J gave up 7 bases, with 13 bases separating them. CDR3 sequence reads: CAWSSFRAQPQHF. The CDR3 region has the DNA TGTGCCTGGAGCTCTTTTAGGGCGCAGCCCCAGCATTTT.

As to this clone: The junction shows a germline mismatch at one end, possibly a read error. The chain couples TRBV5-6 to TRBJ2-7; perhaps TRBD1 as D (6 bases). Germline V gives CDR1 SGHDT, CDR2 YYEEEE. CDR3 length equals 12 residues. The DNA of the CDR3 is TGTGCCAGCAGCTCCTATGGGGACCCACAGGGCTTC. It translates to CASSSYGDPQGF.

CDR3 sequence: CASGSSNTGELFF. The CDR3 nucleotides read TGTGCTAGCGGAAGCAGCAACACCGGGGAGCTGTTTTTT. The genes are TRBV12-5 and TRBJ2-2; D ambiguous. V was cut by 9 bases and J by 2 bases, with 10 bases left in between. Germline lookup yields CDR1 LGHNT and CDR2 FRNRAP. The CDR3 loop spans 13 amino acids. Full variable domain (remainder filled in from reference TRBV12-5 and TRBJ2-2): DARVTQTPRHKVTEMGQEVTMRCQPILGHNTVFWYRQTMMQGLELLAYFRNRAPLDDSGMPKDRFSAEMPDATLATLKIQPSEPRDSAVYFCASGSSNTGELFFGEGSRLTVL.

This clone was recorded only once. V is TRBV6-5 and J is TRBJ2-3, with 9 bases identical to TRBD2. Trimming cost V 8 bases and J 3 bases; bases outside gene matches: 6. Germline CDR1 is MNHEY and CDR2 is SVGAGI. CDR3 length: 14 amino acids. CDR3 sequence reads: CASRREGTTDTQYF. For the CDR3, the DNA is TGTGCCAGCCGGCGGGAGGGCACGACAGATACGCAGTATTTT.

This chain connects TRBV9 to TRBJ2-5, with D unclear. V lost 2 bases to trimming and J lost 1 base, with 6 bases between them. This CDR3 has 13 amino acids. Germline assignment: CDR1 SGDLS and CDR2 YYNGEE. The CDR3 spells CASSVNPQETQYF. The CDR3 nucleotides read TGTGCCAGCAGCGTTAATCCCCAAGAGACCCAGTACTTC.

The V call is TRBV6-4, the J call TRBJ2-6; 7 bases align to TRBD2. The CDR3 has 19 residues. V was pared by 3 bases and J by 2 bases, with 13 bases of the junction left unmatched. Germline V gene data show CDR1 as MRHNA and CDR2 as SNTAGT. The CDR3 is CASSEFGVGRTTGANVLTF. The CDR3 DNA sequence: TGTGCCAGCAGTGAATTTGGAGTCGGGAGGACCACTGGGGCCAACGTCCTGACTTTC.